The sequence of this TCR beta chain was determined in a study of human T cells and chemical hapten exposure. General observations from the study: Healthy individuals' immune responses may differ from those of donors, who had alopecia.

As to time point: patch test 2, 6 weeks after DPC sensitization. Noted treatment: therapeutic diphenylcyclopropenone sensitization with weekly scalp DPC. A single record per CDR3 protein comes from TCRdb applying MiXCR to the RACE reads. The sample comprises tens of thousands of distinct CDR3 sequences, 3% to 4% of which are singletons, and approximately 6.7% rests with the top ten. This clonotype was recorded many times. No antigen is known for it. Losses at the gene ends were 4 bases for V and 9 bases for J; bases not matched to a gene: 12. The CDR3 spans 17 residues. From germline, CDR1 is SEHNR and CDR2 FQNEAQ (reference sequence).

The receptor comes from a middle-aged man with alopecia areata. Some clones in this sample may be carry-over from other donors' samples. The specimen was whole blood, collected in connection with sensitization to the hapten diphenylcyclopropenone (DPC). This sequence joins TRBV7-9 and TRBJ2-1, with 13 bases lining up with TRBD2. CDR3 sequence: CASSWQTSGRLFGEQFF. For the CDR3, the DNA is TGTGCCAGCAGCTGGCAGACTAGCGGGAGGTTATTCGGTGAGCAGTTCTTC.